This T cell receptor (beta chain) was captured in a study of T cell responses to AZD1222 COVID-19 vaccine. Regarding this clone: The antigen is undetermined.

Study-level results: Sampling captured repertoires only after the peak T cell response. Among the donors, most were white British and more were female, and clonal diversity was possibly underestimated. Variant regions that are unmutated are reportedly the target of nearly half of spike-specific TCRs.

Trimming took off 5 bases at V and 3 bases at J, with 16 bases between the two ends. Germline V gene sequence: CDR1 SGHTA, CDR2 FQGNSA. This CDR3 is 15 amino acids long. Clones were sequenced by immunoSEQ multiplex PCR, and TCRdb holds only the in-frame ones, with some missing. The sample has over 100,000 clones; approximately 90% are singletons. This chain joins TRBV7-2 and TRBJ1-1; D might be TRBD1 (5 bases). This sequence originates from an adult in good health. This specimen was peripheral blood, taken on day 0 of AZD1222 vaccination. The CDR3 region is CASSPVGWGDTEAFF. CDR3 sequence (DNA): TGTGCCAGCAGCCCGGTGGGTTGGGGGGACACTGAAGCTTTCTTT.